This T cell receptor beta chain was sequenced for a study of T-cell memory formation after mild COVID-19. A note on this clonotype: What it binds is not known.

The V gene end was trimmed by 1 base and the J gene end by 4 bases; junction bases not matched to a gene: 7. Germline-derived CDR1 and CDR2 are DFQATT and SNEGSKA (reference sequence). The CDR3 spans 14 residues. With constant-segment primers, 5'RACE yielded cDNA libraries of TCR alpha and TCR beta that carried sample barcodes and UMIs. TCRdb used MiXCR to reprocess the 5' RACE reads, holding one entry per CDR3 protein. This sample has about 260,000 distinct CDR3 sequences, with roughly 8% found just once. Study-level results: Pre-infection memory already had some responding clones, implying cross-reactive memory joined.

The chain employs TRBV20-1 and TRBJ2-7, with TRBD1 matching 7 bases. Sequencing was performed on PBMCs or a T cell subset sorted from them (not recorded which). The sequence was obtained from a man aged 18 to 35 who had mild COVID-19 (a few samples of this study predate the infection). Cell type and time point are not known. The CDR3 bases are TGCAGTGCTAGAGGACAGGGAAGTAAGTACGAGCAGTACTTC. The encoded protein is CSARGQGSKYEQYF.